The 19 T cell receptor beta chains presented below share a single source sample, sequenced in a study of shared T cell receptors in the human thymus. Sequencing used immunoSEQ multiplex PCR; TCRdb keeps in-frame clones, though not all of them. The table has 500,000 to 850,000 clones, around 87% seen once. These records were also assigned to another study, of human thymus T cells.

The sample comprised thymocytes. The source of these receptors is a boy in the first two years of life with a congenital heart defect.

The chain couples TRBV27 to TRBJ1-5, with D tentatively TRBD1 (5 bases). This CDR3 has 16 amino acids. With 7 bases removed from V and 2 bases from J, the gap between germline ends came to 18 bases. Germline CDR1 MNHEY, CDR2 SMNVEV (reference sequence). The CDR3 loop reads CASTTRGGGGNQPQHF. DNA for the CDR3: TGTGCCAGCACAACCCGGGGGGGAGGAGGCAATCAGCCCCAGCATTTT.

The CDR3 DNA reads as TGTGCCAGCAGCTTAAGGGCGCTGGGGCTGAATTGCACAGATACGCAGTATTTT. It specifies CASSLRALGLNCTDTQYF. The rearrangement links TRBV7-9 to TRBJ2-3, with D tentatively TRBD1 (5 bases). Germline V gene lookup returns CDR1 SEHNR and CDR2 FQNEAQ (reference sequence). The V end was cut by 2 bases, the J end by 1 base, with 19 bases between. The CDR3 length is 18 residues. The full variable domain, completed using reference TRBV7-9 and TRBJ2-3, is DTGVSQNPRHKITKRGQNVTFRCDPISEHNRLYWYRQTLGQGPEFLTYFQNEAQLEKSRLLSDRFSAERPKGSFSTLEIQRTEQGDSAMYLCASSLRALGLNCTDTQYFGPGTRLTVL.

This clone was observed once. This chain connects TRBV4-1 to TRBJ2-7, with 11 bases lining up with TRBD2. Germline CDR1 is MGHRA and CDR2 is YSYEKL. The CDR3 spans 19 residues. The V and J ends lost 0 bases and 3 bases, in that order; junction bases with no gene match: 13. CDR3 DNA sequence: TGCGCCAGCAGCCAAGATAGGAATAGCGGGGGGGCAGGTCACTACGAGCAGTACTTC. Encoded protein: CASSQDRNSGGAGHYEQYF.

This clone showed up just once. CDR3 sequence: CASSLKLRGGTTKTQYF. The CDR3 DNA follows: TGTGCCAGCAGTCTCAAACTAAGGGGCGGAACAACAAAGACCCAGTACTTC. J is TRBJ2-5 and V is TRBV28; weak D call: TRBD1 (5 bases). Germline CDR1 reads MDHEN; CDR2 reads SYDVKM. V was clipped by 5 bases and J by 6 bases, with 25 bases between them. The CDR3 runs to 17 residues.

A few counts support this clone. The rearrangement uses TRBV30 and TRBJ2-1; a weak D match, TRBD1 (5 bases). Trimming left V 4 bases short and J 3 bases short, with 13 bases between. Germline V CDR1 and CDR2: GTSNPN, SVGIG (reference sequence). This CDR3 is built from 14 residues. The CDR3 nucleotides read TGTGCCTGGAAACAGGTAAAGGGCTACAATGAGCAGTTCTTC. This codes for CAWKQVKGYNEQFF. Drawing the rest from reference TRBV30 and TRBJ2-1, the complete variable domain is SQTIHQWPATLVQPVGSPLSLECTVEGTSNPNLYWYRQAAGRGLQLLFYSVGIGQISSEVPQNLSASRPQDRQFILSSKKLLLSDSGFYLCAWKQVKGYNEQFFGPGTRLTVL.

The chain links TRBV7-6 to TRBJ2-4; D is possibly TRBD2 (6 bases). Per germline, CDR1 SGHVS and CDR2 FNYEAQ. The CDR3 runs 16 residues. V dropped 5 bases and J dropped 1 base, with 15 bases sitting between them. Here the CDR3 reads CASSLLRAGAKNIQYF. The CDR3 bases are TGTGCCAGCAGCCTACTCCGGGCGGGGGCCAAAAACATTCAGTACTTC. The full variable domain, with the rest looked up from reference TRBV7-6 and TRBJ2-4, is GAGVSQSPRYKVTKRGQDVALRCDPISGHVSLYWYRQALGQGPEFLTYFNYEAQQDKSGLPNDRFSAERPEGSISTLTIQRTEQRDSAMYRCASSLLRAGAKNIQYFGAGTRLSVL.

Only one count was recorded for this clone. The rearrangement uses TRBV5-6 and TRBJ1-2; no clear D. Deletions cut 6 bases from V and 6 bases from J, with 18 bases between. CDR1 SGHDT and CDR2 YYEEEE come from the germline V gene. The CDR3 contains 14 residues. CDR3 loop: CASIRAPRFDGYTF. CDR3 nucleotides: TGTGCCAGCATTCGCGCGCCTAGGTTTGATGGCTACACCTTC.

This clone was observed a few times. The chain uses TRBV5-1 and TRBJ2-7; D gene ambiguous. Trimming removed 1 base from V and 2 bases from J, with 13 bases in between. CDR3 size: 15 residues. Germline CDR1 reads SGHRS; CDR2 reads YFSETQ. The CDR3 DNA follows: TGCGCCAGCAGCTTGTTCGAGACACGACCCTACGAGCAGTACTTC. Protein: CASSLFETRPYEQYF.

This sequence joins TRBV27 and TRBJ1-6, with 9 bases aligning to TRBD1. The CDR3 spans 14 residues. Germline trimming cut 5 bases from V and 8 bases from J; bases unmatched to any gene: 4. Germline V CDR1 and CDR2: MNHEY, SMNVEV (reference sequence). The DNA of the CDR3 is TGTGCCAGCAGTGGGGACAGGGTGGATTCACCCCTCCACTTT. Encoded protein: CASSGDRVDSPLHF.

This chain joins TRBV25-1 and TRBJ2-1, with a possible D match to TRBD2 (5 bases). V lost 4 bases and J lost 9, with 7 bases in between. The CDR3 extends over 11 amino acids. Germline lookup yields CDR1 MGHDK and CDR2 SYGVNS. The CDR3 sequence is CASSVGSEQFF. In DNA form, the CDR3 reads TGTGCCAGCAGTGTAGGGAGTGAGCAGTTCTTC.

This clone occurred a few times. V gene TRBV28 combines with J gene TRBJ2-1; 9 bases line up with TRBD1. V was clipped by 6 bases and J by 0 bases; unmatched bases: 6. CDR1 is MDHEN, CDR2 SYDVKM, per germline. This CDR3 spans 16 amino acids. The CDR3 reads CASSTGGPSSYNEQFF. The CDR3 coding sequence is TGTGCCAGCAGCACAGGGGGCCCAAGCTCCTACAATGAGCAGTTCTTC. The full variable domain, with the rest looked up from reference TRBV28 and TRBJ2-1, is DVKVTQSSRYLVKRTGEKVFLECVQDMDHENMFWYRQDPGLGLRLIYFSYDVKMKEKGDIPEGYSVSREKKERFSLILESASTNQTSMYLCASSTGGPSSYNEQFFGPGTRLTVL.

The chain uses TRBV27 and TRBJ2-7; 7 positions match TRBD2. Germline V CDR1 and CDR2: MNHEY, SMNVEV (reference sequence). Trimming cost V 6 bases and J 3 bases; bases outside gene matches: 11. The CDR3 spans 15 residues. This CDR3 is CASSTSRDYDYEQYF. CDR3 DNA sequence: TGTGCCAGCAGCACCTCCCGGGACTACGACTACGAGCAGTACTTC.

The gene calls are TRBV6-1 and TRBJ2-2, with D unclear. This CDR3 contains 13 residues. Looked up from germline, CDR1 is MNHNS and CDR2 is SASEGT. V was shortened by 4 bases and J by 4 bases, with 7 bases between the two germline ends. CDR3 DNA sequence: TGTGCCAGCAGTGGGAGTCCCACCGGGGAGCTGTTTTTT. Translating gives CASSGSPTGELFF.

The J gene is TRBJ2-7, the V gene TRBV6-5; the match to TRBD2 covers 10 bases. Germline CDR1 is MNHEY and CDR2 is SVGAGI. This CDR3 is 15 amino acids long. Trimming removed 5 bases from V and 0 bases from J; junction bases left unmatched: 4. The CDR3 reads CASSTGTSVSYEQYF. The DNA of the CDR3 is TGTGCCAGCAGTACCGGGACTAGCGTCTCCTACGAGCAGTACTTC.

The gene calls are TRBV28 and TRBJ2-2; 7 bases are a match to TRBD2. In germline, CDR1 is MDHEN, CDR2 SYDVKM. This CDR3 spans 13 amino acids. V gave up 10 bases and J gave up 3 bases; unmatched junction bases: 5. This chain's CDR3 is CATNSGYTGELFF. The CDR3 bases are TGTGCCACAAATAGCGGGTACACCGGGGAGCTGTTTTTT. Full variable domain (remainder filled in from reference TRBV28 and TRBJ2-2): DVKVTQSSRYLVKRTGEKVFLECVQDMDHENMFWYRQDPGLGLRLIYFSYDVKMKEKGDIPEGYSVSREKKERFSLILESASTNQTSMYLCATNSGYTGELFFGEGSRLTVL.

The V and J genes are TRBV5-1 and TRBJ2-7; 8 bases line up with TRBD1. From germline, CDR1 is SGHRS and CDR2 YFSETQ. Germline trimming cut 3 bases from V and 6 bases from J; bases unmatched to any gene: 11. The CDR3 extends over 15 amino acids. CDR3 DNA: TGCGCCAGCAGCTCGGATCGTGGACAGGGCCCCGAGCAGTACTTC. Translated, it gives CASSSDRGQGPEQYF.

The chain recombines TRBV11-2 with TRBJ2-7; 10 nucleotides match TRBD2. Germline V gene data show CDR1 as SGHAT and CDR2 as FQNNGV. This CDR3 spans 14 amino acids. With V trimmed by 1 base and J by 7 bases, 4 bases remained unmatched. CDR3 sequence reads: CASSLATSGLEQYF. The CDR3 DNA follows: TGTGCCAGCAGCTTAGCGACTAGCGGGTTGGAGCAGTACTTC. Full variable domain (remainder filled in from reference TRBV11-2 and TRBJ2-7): EAGVAQSPRYKIIEKRQSVAFWCNPISGHATLYWYQQILGQGPKLLIQFQNNGVVDDSQLPKDRFSAERLKGVDSTLKIQPAKLEDSAVYLCASSLATSGLEQYFGPGTRLTVT.

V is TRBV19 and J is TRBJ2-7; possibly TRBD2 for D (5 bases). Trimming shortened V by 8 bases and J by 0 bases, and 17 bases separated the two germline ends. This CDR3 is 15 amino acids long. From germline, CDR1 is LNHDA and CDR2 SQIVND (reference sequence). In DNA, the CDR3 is TGTGCCAGTTCCCCCAGCGGACCTTACTCCTACGAGCAGTACTTC. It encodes CASSPSGPYSYEQYF.

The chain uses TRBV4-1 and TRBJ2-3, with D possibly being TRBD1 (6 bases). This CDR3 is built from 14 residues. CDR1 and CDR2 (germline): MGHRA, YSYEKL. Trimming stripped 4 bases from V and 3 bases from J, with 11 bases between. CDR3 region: CASSPDSRTDTQYF. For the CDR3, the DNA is TGCGCCAGCAGCCCGGACAGCAGGACAGATACGCAGTATTTT.